This T cell receptor (beta chain) came from a study of blood T cell repertoires in COVID-19. Across the whole study: In each case, the material was cDNA or gDNA derived from T cells, B-cell-depleted T cells, or PBMCs.

The CDR3 runs 13 residues. Looked up from germline, CDR1 is SQVTM and CDR2 is ANQGSEA. With 5 bases removed from V and 8 bases from J, the gap between germline ends came to 13 bases. Original data processing: Nucleated cell number was recorded as an estimate derived from reference gene primer amplification. Assay: immunoSEQ multiplex PCR; the TCRdb copy retains only in-frame clones and omits some. V and J calls and clone size are given by that table; D and trimming were obtained from the DNA. The table includes about 130,000 clones, approximately 78% detected once. The J gene is TRBJ1-6, the V gene TRBV29-1; D unclear. The specimen sequenced was peripheral blood. The TCR originated in a man aged 60-69 years who had recovered from COVID-19. CDR3 sequence: CSVLFTADSPLHF. CDR3 sequence (DNA): TGCAGCGTTTTATTCACGGCGGATTCACCCCTCCACTTT. Variable domain in full (rest from reference TRBV29-1 and TRBJ1-6): SAVISQKPSRDICQRGTSLTIQCQVDSQVTMMFWYRQQPGQSLTLIATANQGSEATYESGFVIDKFPISRPNLTFSTLTVSNMSPEDSSIYLCSVLFTADSPLHFGNGTRLTVT.